Listed here are 17 T cell receptor beta chains from one sample, sequenced in a study of beta chain features in type 1 diabetes. Study-level points and caveats: All four CD4+ subsets from Type 1 diabetes patients carried moderately but significantly shorter TCRB CDR3s.

Isolated RNA was reverse transcribed in full, so expressed TCRB transcripts were sequenced. Sequenced by immunoSEQ multiplex PCR; TCRdb stores in-frame clones only, minus some. The table includes almost 350,000 clones, around 9% detected once. Antigen specificity for these receptors is unknown. The sequenced material came from central memory CD4+ T cells from blood. These TCRs come from a man aged 25 to 45 with type 1 diabetes.

The chain links TRBV14 to TRBJ2-7, with 9 bases aligning to TRBD2. Germline lookup yields CDR1 SGHDN and CDR2 FVKESK. The CDR3 runs to 15 residues. Trimming took 2 bases from V and 5 from J; bases not matched to a gene: 7. DNA for the CDR3: TGTGCCAGCAGCCAACCGCGGGGGGGGCGAAACGAGCAGTACTTC. Translated, it gives CASSQPRGGRNEQYF.

Only a few counts were recorded for this clone. The J gene is TRBJ2-3, the V gene TRBV27, with D possibly matching TRBD1 (5 bases). Germline V CDR1 and CDR2: MNHEY, SMNVEV (reference sequence). CDR3 length equals 15 residues. Trimming stripped 2 bases from V and 4 bases from J, with 13 bases between. Here the CDR3 DNA reads TGTGCCAGCAGTTTACAGGGTCCCTCGGCAGATACGCAGTATTTT. Translation: CASSLQGPSADTQYF.

The chain joins TRBV11-2 to TRBJ1-6, with 9 bases identical to TRBD1. The CDR3 is 15 residues long. Germline CDR1 reads SGHAT; CDR2 reads FQNNGV. The junction had 4 bases not matched to a gene; V was cut back by 0 bases and J by 10 bases. CDR3 sequence: CASSLEGTGKSPLHF. DNA of the CDR3: TGTGCCAGCAGCTTAGAGGGGACAGGGAAGTCACCCCTCCACTTT.

This clone has only a few counts. The chain carries TRBV10-3 and TRBJ2-2; TRBD1 agrees at 9 bases. After removal of 2 bases from V and 6 bases from J, the junction contained 4 bases not matched to a gene. Germline CDR1 and CDR2: ENHRY and SYGVKD. This CDR3 spans 15 amino acids. CDR3 nucleotides: TGTGCCATCAGTGAGCCTCGACAGGGGGCCGGGGAGCTGTTTTTT. Amino acids: CAISEPRQGAGELFF.

This clone was observed a few times. The rearrangement joins TRBV28 to TRBJ1-2, with 9 bases identical to TRBD1. The CDR3 spans 14 residues. The germline V gene encodes CDR1 MDHEN and CDR2 SYDVKM. V lost 4 bases, J lost 9 bases, and 9 bases stayed unmatched. CDR3 nucleotide sequence: TGTGCCAGCAGTTCCGGGACAGGGTATAGGAGCTACACCTTC. Translation: CASSSGTGYRSYTF.

The rearrangement links TRBV13 to TRBJ2-3; TRBD2 matches at 7 bases. Per germline, CDR1 PRHDT and CDR2 FYEKMQ (reference sequence). The J segment lost 7 bases and the V segment lost 5 bases, leaving 6 bases of the junction unmatched. This CDR3 spans 13 amino acids. DNA for the CDR3: TGTGCCAGCAGCCCCCAAAGCGGGAATACGCAGTATTTT. This sequence encodes CASSPQSGNTQYF.

The rearrangement joins TRBV30 to TRBJ2-5; D call uncertain. Between the trimmed V and J ends, which lost 2 bases and 2 bases, there was a span of 12 bases. Germline values: CDR1 GTSNPN, CDR2 SVGIG (reference sequence). The CDR3 has 14 amino acids. The CDR3 protein is CAWSRGQAQETQYF. The CDR3 DNA reads TGTGCCTGGAGTAGAGGTCAGGCACAAGAGACCCAGTACTTC.

The genes are TRBV11-2 and TRBJ2-7, with a tentative D call TRBD2 (7 bases). Trimming stripped 5 bases from V and 6 bases from J, with 17 bases between. The CDR3 totals 14 residues. Germline V gene sequence: CDR1 SGHAT, CDR2 FQNNGV. CDR3: CASSPTRGAGEQYF. CDR3 in DNA: TGTGCCAGCAGCCCGACACGGGGGGCGGGCGAGCAGTACTTC. Full variable domain (rest looked up from reference TRBV11-2 and TRBJ2-7): EAGVAQSPRYKIIEKRQSVAFWCNPISGHATLYWYQQILGQGPKLLIQFQNNGVVDDSQLPKDRFSAERLKGVDSTLKIQPAKLEDSAVYLCASSPTRGAGEQYFGPGTRLTVT.

This clone appeared a few times. Other DNA sequences from this sample encode an identical CDR3 as well. The V gene is TRBV7-2, the J gene TRBJ1-5; D ambiguous. The germline gives CDR1 SGHTA, CDR2 FQGNSA. V was trimmed by 5 bases and J by 1 base, leaving 6 bases between them. The CDR3 is 13 residues long. The CDR3 DNA reads as TGTGCCAGCAGCCCGCAGAGCAATCAGCCCCAGCATTTT. Its protein is CASSPQSNQPQHF.

V and J are TRBV10-3 and TRBJ1-2; 9 positions agree with TRBD1. Germline CDR1 is ENHRY and CDR2 is SYGVKD. The trim removed 3 bases at V and 8 bases at J, leaving 4 bases unmatched. This CDR3 contains 13 residues. The CDR3 spells CAISEGQGRGYTF. The CDR3 DNA reads as TGTGCCATCAGTGAAGGACAGGGGAGAGGCTACACCTTC.

CDR3 DNA: TGTGCCAGCAGCTCACCTACAGGGTTTGAAGCTTTCTTT. This translates into CASSSPTGFEAFF. The chain couples TRBV7-9 to TRBJ1-1; a possible D gene is TRBD1 (6 bases). Germline assignment: CDR1 SEHNR and CDR2 FQNEAQ (reference sequence). Trimming removed 4 bases from V and 7 bases from J, with 13 bases in between. This CDR3 is 13 amino acids long.

This clone showed up just a few times. The chain couples TRBV9 to TRBJ2-4, with TRBD1 matching 7 bases. The CDR3 covers 15 residues. V dropped 3 bases and J dropped 8; count of bases not matched to a gene: 11. Germline loops: CDR1 SGDLS, CDR2 YYNGEE. Written as DNA, the CDR3 is TGTGCCAGCAGCGCGAGACTCAGGGGGACAGACATTCAGTACTTC. Amino acids: CASSARLRGTDIQYF.

This clone has a count of ten or more. V gene TRBV21-1 combines with J gene TRBJ2-3. TRBV21-1 is flagged as a pseudogene. CDR3 length equals 15 residues. Here the CDR3 DNA reads TGTGCCAGCAGCGAAAACGGGCTAGGGACAGATACGCAGTATTTT. It encodes CASSENGLGTDTQYF.

V gene TRBV10-3 combines with J gene TRBJ1-1; 8 positions agree with TRBD1. The ends lost 7 bases at V and 6 bases at J; junction bases unmatched: 7. The V gene's germline CDR1 is ENHRY and CDR2 SYGVKD. The length of the CDR3 is 13 residues. CDR3: CAITGQGFSEAFF. The CDR3 DNA follows: TGTGCCATCACCGGACAGGGTTTCTCTGAAGCTTTCTTT.

The chain uses TRBV19 and TRBJ1-6; no firm D call. The ends were cut back, 7 bases at V and 0 bases at J, with 4 bases in the middle. CDR3 size: 13 residues. Per the germline V gene, CDR1 is LNHDA and CDR2 is SQIVND (reference sequence). The CDR3 loop reads CASTASYNSPLHF. In nucleotides, the CDR3 is TGTGCCAGTACGGCCTCCTATAATTCACCCCTCCACTTT.

The chain is built from TRBV9 and TRBJ2-2; the match to TRBD2 covers 10 bases. The V segment lost 4 bases and the J segment 1 base; nucleotides outside the gene matches: 4. Germline loops: CDR1 SGDLS, CDR2 YYNGEE. The CDR3 totals 16 residues. The CDR3 DNA reads TGTGCCAGCAGCCCGGGACTAGCGCAGAACACCGGGGAGCTGTTTTTT. It specifies CASSPGLAQNTGELFF.

The J gene is TRBJ2-7, the V gene TRBV11-2; TRBD1 matches 10 bases. CDR3 size: 15 residues. The trim removed 4 bases at V and 2 bases at J, leaving 5 bases unmatched. Germline V gene lookup returns CDR1 SGHAT and CDR2 FQNNGV. CDR3 residues: CASSSRGTGAYEQYF. Written as DNA, the CDR3 is TGTGCCAGCAGCTCGCGGGGGACAGGGGCCTACGAGCAGTACTTC.